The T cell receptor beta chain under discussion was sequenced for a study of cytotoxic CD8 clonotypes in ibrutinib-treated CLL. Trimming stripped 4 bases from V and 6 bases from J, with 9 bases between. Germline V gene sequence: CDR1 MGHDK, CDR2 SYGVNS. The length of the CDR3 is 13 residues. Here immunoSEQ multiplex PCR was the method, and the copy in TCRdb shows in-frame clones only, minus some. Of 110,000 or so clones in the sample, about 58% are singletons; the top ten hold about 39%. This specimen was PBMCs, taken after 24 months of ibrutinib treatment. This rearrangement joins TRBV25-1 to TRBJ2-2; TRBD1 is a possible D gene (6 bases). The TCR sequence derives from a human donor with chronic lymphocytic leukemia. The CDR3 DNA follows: TGTGCCAGCAGTGCCCAGGGGTCCGGGGAGCTGTTTTTT. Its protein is CASSAQGSGELFF.